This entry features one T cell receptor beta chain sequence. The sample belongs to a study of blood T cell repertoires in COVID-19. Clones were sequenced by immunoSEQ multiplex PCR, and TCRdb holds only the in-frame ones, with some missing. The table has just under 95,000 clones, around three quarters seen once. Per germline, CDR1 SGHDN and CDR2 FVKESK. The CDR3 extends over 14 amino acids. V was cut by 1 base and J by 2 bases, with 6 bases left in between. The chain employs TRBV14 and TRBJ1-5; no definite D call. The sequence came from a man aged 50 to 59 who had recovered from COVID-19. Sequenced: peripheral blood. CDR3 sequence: CASSQAGRNQPQHF. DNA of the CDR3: TGTGCCAGCAGCCAAGCGGGTCGCAATCAGCCCCAGCATTTT.